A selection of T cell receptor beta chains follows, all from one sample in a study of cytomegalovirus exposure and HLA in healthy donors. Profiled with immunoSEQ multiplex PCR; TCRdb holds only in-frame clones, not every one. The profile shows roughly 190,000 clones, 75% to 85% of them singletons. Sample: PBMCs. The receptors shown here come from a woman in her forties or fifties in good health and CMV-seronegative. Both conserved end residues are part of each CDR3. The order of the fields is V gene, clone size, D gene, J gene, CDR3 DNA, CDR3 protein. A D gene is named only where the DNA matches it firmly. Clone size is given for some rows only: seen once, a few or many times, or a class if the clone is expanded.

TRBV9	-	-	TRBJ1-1	TGTGCCAGCAGCGAGAGGAGGAACACTGAAGCTTTCTTT	CASSERRNTEAFF
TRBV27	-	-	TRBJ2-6	TGTGCCAGCAGTTTATTGTCAGGGATCAGGGCTGGGGCCAACGTCCTGACTTTC	CASSLLSGIRAGANVLTF
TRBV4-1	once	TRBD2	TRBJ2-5	TGCGCCAGCAGCCAAGCGGGACTAGCGGACCTCAAAGAGACCCAGTACTTC	CASSQAGLADLKETQYF
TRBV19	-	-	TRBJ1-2	TGTGCCAGTAGCATTGATGAGGGTGGCTATGGCTACACCTTC	CASSIDEGGYGYTF
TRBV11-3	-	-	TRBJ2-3	TGTGCCAGCAGCGGGGGGGGCGCCTGGGATACGCAGTATTTT	CASSGGGAWDTQYF
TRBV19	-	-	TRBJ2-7	TGTGCCAGTAGTATTACTGGCGGCTACGAGCAGTACTTC	CASSITGGYEQYF
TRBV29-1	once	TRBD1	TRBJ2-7	TGCAGCGTCGAGGGAACCACCGACAGGGGGCTAAACGAGCAGTACTTC	CSVEGTTDRGLNEQYF
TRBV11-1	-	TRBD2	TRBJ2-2	TGTGCCAGCAGCGTAGCGGGAGTGAACACCGGGGAGCTGTTTTTT	CASSVAGVNTGELFF
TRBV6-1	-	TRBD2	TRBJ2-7	TGTGCCAGCAGGGCTTGGACTAGCGGGAACTACGAGCAGTACTTC	CASRAWTSGNYEQYF
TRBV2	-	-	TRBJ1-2	TGTGCCAGACGGGAAACAGGGATATCTGGCTACACCTTC	CARRETGISGYTF
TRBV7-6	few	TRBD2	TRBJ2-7	TGTGCCAGCAGCTTAGGCGGGGGTAATCCCTACGAGCAGTACTTC	CASSLGGGNPYEQYF
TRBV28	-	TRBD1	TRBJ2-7	TGTGCCAGCAGTTTAAGGACAGGGCCCCTCGAGCAGTACTTC	CASSLRTGPLEQYF
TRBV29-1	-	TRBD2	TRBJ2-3	TGCAGCGTTGAGGGGGGACTAGCGGGATCAGATACGCAGTATTTT	CSVEGGLAGSDTQYF